One T cell receptor beta chain is described in this entry. Sequenced by immunoSEQ multiplex PCR; TCRdb stores in-frame clones only, minus some. The sample consists of approximately 110,000 clones, about 86% of them appearing once. CDR1 and CDR2 from the germline V gene are SGDLS and YYNGEE. The CDR3 runs 16 residues. Trimming cost V 0 bases and J 5 bases, with 14 bases left between them. The sample is drawn from a study of blood T cell repertoires in COVID-19. Looking at the study overall: The analysed material was cDNA or gDNA that came from T cells, B-cell-depleted T cells, or PBMCs.

The sequenced material came from peripheral blood. J is TRBJ2-2 and V is TRBV9; D might be TRBD1 (6 bases). The TCR comes from a woman aged 45-60 years with active or convalescent COVID-19. The CDR3 DNA follows: TGTGCCAGCAGCGTAGCTGGGGGACATAAGACCGGGGAGCTGTTTTTT. Its translation is CASSVAGGHKTGELFF.